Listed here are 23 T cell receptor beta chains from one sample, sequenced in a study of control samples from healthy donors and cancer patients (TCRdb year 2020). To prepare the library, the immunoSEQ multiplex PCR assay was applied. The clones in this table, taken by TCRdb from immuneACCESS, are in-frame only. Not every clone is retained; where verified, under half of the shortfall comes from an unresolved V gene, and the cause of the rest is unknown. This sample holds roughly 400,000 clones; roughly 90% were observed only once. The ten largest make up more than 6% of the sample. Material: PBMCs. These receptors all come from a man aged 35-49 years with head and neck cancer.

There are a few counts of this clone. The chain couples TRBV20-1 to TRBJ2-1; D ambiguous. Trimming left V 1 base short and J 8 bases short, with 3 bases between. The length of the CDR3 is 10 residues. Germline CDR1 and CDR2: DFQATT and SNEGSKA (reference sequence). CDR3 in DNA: TGCAGTGCTAGAGGCGATGAGCAGTTCTTC. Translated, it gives CSARGDEQFF.

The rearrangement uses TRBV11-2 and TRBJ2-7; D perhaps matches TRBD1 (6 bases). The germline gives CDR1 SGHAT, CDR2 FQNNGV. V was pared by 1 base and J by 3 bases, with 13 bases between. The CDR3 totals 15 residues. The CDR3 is CASSLVRDTYYEQYF. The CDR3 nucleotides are TGTGCCAGCAGCTTAGTTCGGGACACTTACTACGAGCAGTACTTC.

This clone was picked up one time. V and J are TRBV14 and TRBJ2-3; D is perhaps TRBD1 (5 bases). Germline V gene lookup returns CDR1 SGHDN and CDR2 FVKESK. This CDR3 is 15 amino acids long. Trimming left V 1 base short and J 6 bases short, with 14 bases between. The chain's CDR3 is CASSQVTNWGDTQYF. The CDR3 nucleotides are TGTGCCAGCAGCCAAGTTACCAACTGGGGCGATACGCAGTATTTT.

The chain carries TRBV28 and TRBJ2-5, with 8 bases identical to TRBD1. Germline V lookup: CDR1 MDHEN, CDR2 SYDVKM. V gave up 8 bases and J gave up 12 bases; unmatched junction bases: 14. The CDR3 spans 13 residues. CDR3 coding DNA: TGTGCCAGCGGAGAGACAGGGGATTTCTCGGAGTACTTC. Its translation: CASGETGDFSEYF.

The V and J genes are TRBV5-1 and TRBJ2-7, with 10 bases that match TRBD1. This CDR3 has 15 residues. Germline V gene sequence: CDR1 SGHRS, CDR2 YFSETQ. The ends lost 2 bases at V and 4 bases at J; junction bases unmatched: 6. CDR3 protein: CASSLDRGPLYEQYF. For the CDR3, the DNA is TGCGCCAGCAGCTTAGACAGGGGGCCATTGTACGAGCAGTACTTC.

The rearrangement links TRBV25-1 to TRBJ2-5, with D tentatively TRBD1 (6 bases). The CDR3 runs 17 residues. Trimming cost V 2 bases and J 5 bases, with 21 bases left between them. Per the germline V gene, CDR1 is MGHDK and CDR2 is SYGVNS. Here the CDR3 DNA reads TGTGCCAGCAGTGAAAGAGAAGGGGGATCCGGCCGGGAGACCCAGTACTTC. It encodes CASSEREGGSGRETQYF.

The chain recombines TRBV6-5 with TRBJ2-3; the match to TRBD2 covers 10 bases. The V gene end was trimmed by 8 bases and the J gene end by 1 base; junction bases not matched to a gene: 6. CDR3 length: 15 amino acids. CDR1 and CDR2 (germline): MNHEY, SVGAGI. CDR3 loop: CASSRTSGGTDTQYF. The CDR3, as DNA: TGTGCCAGCTCCCGGACTAGCGGCGGCACAGATACGCAGTATTTT.

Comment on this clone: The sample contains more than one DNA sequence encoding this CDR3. The CDR3 protein is CASSLSSRYEQYF. The CDR3 DNA reads TGTGCCAGCAGTTTATCTAGCCGCTACGAGCAGTACTTC. The chain links TRBV27 to TRBJ2-7; D is undetermined. The germline V gene has CDR1 MNHEY and CDR2 SMNVEV (reference sequence). CDR3 length equals 13 residues. V was shortened by 0 bases and J by 3 bases, with 6 bases between the two germline ends.

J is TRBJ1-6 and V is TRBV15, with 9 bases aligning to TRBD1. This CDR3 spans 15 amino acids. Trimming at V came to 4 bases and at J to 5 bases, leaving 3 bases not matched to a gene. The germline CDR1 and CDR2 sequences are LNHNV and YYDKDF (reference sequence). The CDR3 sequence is CATSMTGGHNSPLHF. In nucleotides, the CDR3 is TGTGCCACCAGCATGACAGGGGGACATAATTCACCCCTCCACTTT.

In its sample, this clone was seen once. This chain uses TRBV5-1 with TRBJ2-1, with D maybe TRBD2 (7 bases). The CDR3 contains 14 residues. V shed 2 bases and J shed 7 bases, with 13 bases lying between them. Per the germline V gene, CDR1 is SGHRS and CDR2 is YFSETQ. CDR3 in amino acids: CASSFEGEGNEQFF. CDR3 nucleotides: TGCGCCAGCAGCTTTGAGGGGGAGGGTAATGAGCAGTTCTTC. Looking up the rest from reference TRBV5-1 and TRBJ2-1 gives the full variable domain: KAGVTQTPRYLIKTRGQQVTLSCSPISGHRSVSWYQQTPGQGLQFLFEYFSETQRNKGNFPGRFSGRQFSNSRSEMNVSTLELGDSALYLCASSFEGEGNEQFFGPGTRLTVL.

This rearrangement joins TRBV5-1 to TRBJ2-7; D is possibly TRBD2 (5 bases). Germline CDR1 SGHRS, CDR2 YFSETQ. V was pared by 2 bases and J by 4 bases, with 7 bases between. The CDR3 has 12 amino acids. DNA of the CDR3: TGCGCCAGCAGCTTCGGGAATTACGAGCAGTACTTC. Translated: CASSFGNYEQYF.

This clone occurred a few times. CDR3 sequence (DNA): TGTGCCAGCAGTTTCACAGAAGCGGGACAGCCGAACACTGAAGCTTTCTTT. Protein: CASSFTEAGQPNTEAFF. V is TRBV27 and J is TRBJ1-1, with 7 bases fitting TRBD1. CDR3 length equals 17 residues. Germline assignment: CDR1 MNHEY and CDR2 SMNVEV (reference sequence). With 3 bases clipped from V and 1 base from J, the junction kept 11 bases outside the gene matches.

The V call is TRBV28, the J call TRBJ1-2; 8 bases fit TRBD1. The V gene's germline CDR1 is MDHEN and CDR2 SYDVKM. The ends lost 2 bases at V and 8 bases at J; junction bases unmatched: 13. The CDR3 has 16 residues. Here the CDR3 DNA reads TGTGCCAGCAGTTTACACGGACAGGGTTTCGCAGAAGGCTACACCTTC. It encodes CASSLHGQGFAEGYTF.

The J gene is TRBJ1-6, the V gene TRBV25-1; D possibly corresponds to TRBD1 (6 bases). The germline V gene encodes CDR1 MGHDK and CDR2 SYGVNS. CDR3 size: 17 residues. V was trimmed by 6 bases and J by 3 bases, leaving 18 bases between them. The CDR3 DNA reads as TGTGCCAGCAGACAGGGACCCACAGCGGGCTATAATTCACCCCTCCACTTT. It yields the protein CASRQGPTAGYNSPLHF.

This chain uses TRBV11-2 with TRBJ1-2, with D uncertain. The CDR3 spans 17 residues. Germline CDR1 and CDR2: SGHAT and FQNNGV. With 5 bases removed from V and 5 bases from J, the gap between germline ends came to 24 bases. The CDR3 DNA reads TGTGCCAGCAGCCTCCCCGGGAGCAGCGGCATTATTTATGGCTACACCTTC. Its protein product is CASSLPGSSGIIYGYTF.

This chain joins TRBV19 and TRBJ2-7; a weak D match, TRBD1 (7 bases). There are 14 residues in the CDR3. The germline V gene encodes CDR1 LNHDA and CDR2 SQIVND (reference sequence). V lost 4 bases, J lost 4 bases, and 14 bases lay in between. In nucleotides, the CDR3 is TGTGCCAGTAGTACAGGGGGAGGCTCGTACGAGCAGTACTTC. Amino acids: CASSTGGGSYEQYF. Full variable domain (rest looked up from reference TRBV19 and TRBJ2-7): DGGITQSPKYLFRKEGQNVTLSCEQNLNHDAMYWYRQDPGQGLRLIYYSQIVNDFQKGDIAEGYSVSREKKESFPLTVTSAQKNPTAFYLCASSTGGGSYEQYFGPGTRLTVT.

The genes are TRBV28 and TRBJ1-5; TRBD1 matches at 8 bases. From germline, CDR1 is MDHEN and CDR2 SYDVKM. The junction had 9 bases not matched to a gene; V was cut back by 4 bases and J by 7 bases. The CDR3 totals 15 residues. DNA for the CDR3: TGTGCCAGCAGTTCGGATCAGGGGGCGAGACAGCCCCAGCATTTT. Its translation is CASSSDQGARQPQHF.

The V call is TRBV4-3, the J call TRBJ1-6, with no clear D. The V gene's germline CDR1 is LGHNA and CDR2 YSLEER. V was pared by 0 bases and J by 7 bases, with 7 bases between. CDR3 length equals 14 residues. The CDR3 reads CASSQEARNSPLHF. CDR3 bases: TGCGCCAGCAGCCAAGAGGCCAGAAATTCACCCCTCCACTTT.

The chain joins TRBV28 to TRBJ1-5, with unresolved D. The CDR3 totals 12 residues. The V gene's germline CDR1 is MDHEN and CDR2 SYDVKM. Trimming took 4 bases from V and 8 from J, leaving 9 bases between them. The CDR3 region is CASSSWREPQHF. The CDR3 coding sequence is TGTGCCAGCAGTTCCTGGAGGGAGCCCCAGCATTTT.

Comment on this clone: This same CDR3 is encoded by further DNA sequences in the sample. The CDR3 protein is CASSQGVETQYF. In DNA form, the CDR3 reads TGTGCCAGCAGCCAAGGGGTGGAGACCCAGTACTTC. The chain couples TRBV3-1 (or the pseudogene TRBV3-2) to TRBJ2-5; the D is unclear. There are 12 residues in the CDR3. Per germline, CDR1 LGHDT and CDR2 YNNKEL (reference sequence). With 1 base removed from V and 5 bases from J, the gap between germline ends came to 5 bases.

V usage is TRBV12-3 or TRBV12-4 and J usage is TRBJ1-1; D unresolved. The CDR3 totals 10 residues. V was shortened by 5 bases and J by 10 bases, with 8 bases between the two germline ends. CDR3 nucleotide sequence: TGTGCCAGCAGTCGCAGACTAGCTTTCTTT. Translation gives CASSRRLAFF.

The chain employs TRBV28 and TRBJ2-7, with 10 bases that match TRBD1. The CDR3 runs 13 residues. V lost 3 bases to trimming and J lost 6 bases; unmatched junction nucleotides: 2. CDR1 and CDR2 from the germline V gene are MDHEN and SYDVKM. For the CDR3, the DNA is TGTGCCAGCAGTTTGGGACAGGGGATCGAGCAGTACTTC. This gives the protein CASSLGQGIEQYF.

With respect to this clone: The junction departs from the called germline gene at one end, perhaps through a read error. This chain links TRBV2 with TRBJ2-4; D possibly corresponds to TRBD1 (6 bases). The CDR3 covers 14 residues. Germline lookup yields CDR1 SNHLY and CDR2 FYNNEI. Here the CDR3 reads CASSERTAINIQYF. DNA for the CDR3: TGTGCCAGCAGTGAACGGACAGCCATAAACATTCAGTACTTC.